These 24 T cell receptor beta chains were sequenced from one sample in a study of control samples from healthy donors and cancer patients. Sequencing used immunoSEQ multiplex PCR; TCRdb keeps in-frame clones, though not all of them. Among some 200,000 clones, 91% were seen once, and the ten largest hold over 1.2%. Sequencing input: blood. These receptors originate from a woman aged 25 to 39 in good health.

The genes are TRBV19 and TRBJ2-1; 8 bases are shared with TRBD1. This CDR3 region has 14 residues. Germline V lookup: CDR1 LNHDA, CDR2 SQIVND (reference sequence). The trim removed 5 bases at V and 5 bases at J, leaving 5 bases unmatched. The CDR3 region has the DNA TGTGCCAGTAGTTCCTACAGGGGGGACAATGAGCAGTTCTTC. Translating gives CASSSYRGDNEQFF.

The chain's CDR3 is CASGLPPGQGGGYTF. CDR3 nucleotides: TGTGCTAGTGGTTTGCCTCCCGGACAGGGGGGCGGCTACACCTTC. The genes are TRBV12-5 and TRBJ1-2, with 10 positions matching TRBD1. The V gene's germline CDR1 is LGHNT and CDR2 FRNRAP. V shed 2 bases, J shed 8 bases, and the junction held 8 bases outside the gene matches. This CDR3 contains 15 residues.

This sequence joins TRBV5-6 and TRBJ2-2, with TRBD2 identical over 9 bases. V trimming: 2 bases; J trimming: 5 bases; junction bases outside the gene matches: 7. The CDR3 sequence is 16 residues long. From germline, CDR1 is SGHDT and CDR2 YYEEEE. CDR3 DNA sequence: TGTGCCAGCAGCTTCTTTAGCGGGAGTGGGACCGGGGAGCTGTTTTTT. Translated, it gives CASSFFSGSGTGELFF.

Turning to this clone: Other nucleotide sequences in the sample specify the same CDR3. The CDR3 here is CASSLARAGYTF. The CDR3, as DNA: TGTGCCAGCAGCTTAGCCAGGGCTGGCTACACCTTC. The genes are TRBV7-2 and TRBJ1-2, with D maybe TRBD1 (5 bases). This CDR3 comprises 12 residues. Germline V gene lookup returns CDR1 SGHTA and CDR2 FQGNSA. V was clipped by 0 bases and J by 7 bases, with 6 bases between them.

The count of this clone is one. Additional DNA sequences in this sample encode the identical CDR3. The chain couples TRBV15 to TRBJ1-2; tentatively, D is TRBD1 (6 bases). The length of the CDR3 is 14 residues. V shed 0 bases and J shed 4 bases, with 9 bases lying between them. Germline V gives CDR1 LNHNV, CDR2 YYDKDF (reference sequence). CDR3 DNA: TGTGCCACCAGCAGAGATCGAGGGGGCTATGGCTACACCTTC. Its translation: CATSRDRGGYGYTF.

This rearrangement joins TRBV7-9 to TRBJ2-1; TRBD1 matches 7 bases. In germline, CDR1 is SEHNR, CDR2 FQNEAQ (reference sequence). Losses at the gene ends were 2 bases for V and 16 bases for J; bases not matched to a gene: 8. CDR3 size: 12 residues. In DNA, the CDR3 is TGTGCCAGCAGCTTAAGAAAAGGGGGCAATTTCTTC. Amino acids: CASSLRKGGNFF. The whole variable domain, remainder taken from reference TRBV7-9 and TRBJ2-1, is DTGVSQNPRHKITKRGQNVTFRCDPISEHNRLYWYRQTLGQGPEFLTYFQNEAQLEKSRLLSDRFSAERPKGSFSTLEIQRTEQGDSAMYLCASSLRKGGNFFGPGTRLTVL.

Regarding this clone: At the DNA level, this CDR3 is encoded by other sequences in the same sample as well. The chain uses TRBV18 and TRBJ1-1; D not resolved. V shed 3 bases and J shed 1 base, with 6 bases lying between them. Germline assignment: CDR1 KGHSH and CDR2 LQKENI. The CDR3 runs to 13 residues. CDR3 sequence: CASSPSGNTEAFF. The CDR3 DNA follows: TGTGCCAGCTCACCGTCGGGGAACACTGAAGCTTTCTTT.

The rearrangement joins TRBV5-1 to TRBJ1-2; D might be TRBD1 (6 bases). V was pared by 5 bases and J by 5 bases, with 19 bases between. The CDR3 sequence is 15 residues long. Looked up from germline, CDR1 is SGHRS and CDR2 is YFSETQ. CDR3 region: CASSYDRLAKYGYTF. Here the CDR3 DNA reads TGCGCCAGCAGTTACGACAGGTTGGCGAAATATGGCTACACCTTC. The variable domain in full, completed from reference TRBV5-1 and TRBJ1-2, reads KAGVTQTPRYLIKTRGQQVTLSCSPISGHRSVSWYQQTPGQGLQFLFEYFSETQRNKGNFPGRFSGRQFSNSRSEMNVSTLELGDSALYLCASSYDRLAKYGYTFGSGTRLTVV.

J is TRBJ1-1 and V is TRBV6-6; the D gene is possibly TRBD1 (5 bases). Germline CDR1 and CDR2: MNHNY and SVGAGI (reference sequence). V was shortened by 2 bases and J by 1 base, with 8 bases between the two germline ends. This CDR3 comprises 14 residues. The CDR3: CASSYRDPNTEAFF. The CDR3 DNA reads TGTGCCAGCAGTTACCGGGACCCGAACACTGAAGCTTTCTTT.

This clone was picked up a small number of times. The V gene is TRBV2, the J gene TRBJ1-1; 10 positions agree with TRBD1. Germline CDR1 and CDR2: SNHLY and FYNNEI. Losses at the gene ends were 10 bases for V and 5 bases for J; bases not matched to a gene: 10. The CDR3 sequence is 14 residues long. The DNA for the CDR3 is TGTGCCACCCAACCACCGGGACAGGGGACTGAAGCTTTCTTT. This sequence encodes CATQPPGQGTEAFF.

The chain links TRBV18 to TRBJ2-3; TRBD1 agrees at 8 bases. In germline, CDR1 is KGHSH, CDR2 LQKENI. The CDR3 runs 14 residues. J lost 4 bases, V lost 3 bases, and 3 bases had no gene match. The CDR3 DNA reads TGTGCCAGCTCACCTATGACAGGGGCAGATACGCAGTATTTT. It encodes CASSPMTGADTQYF. The full variable domain, completed using reference TRBV18 and TRBJ2-3, is NAGVMQNPRHLVRRRGQEARLRCSPMKGHSHVYWYRQLPEEGLKFMVYLQKENIIDESGMPKERFSAEFPKEGPSILRIQQVVRGDSAAYFCASSPMTGADTQYFGPGTRLTVL.

The chain employs TRBV10-3 and TRBJ1-5; the D is unclear. V was trimmed by 0 bases and J by 4 bases, leaving 7 bases between them. Germline CDR1 is ENHRY and CDR2 is SYGVKD. This CDR3 has 14 residues. CDR3 loop: CAISESGMNQPQHF. CDR3 bases: TGTGCCATCAGTGAGTCGGGGATGAATCAGCCCCAGCATTTT.

This sequence joins TRBV7-9 and TRBJ1-4; D is ambiguous. The ends were cut back, 5 bases at V and 0 bases at J, with 10 bases in the middle. Germline V gene sequence: CDR1 SEHNR, CDR2 FQNEAQ (reference sequence). The CDR3 is 15 amino acids. In DNA, the CDR3 is TGTGCCAGCAGCCAAACAGCTTCAACTAATGAAAAACTGTTTTTT. Translated: CASSQTASTNEKLFF.

The J gene is TRBJ2-1, the V gene TRBV27; D perhaps matches TRBD2 (6 bases). Trimming took 0 bases from V and 10 from J, leaving 10 bases between them. Germline assignment: CDR1 MNHEY and CDR2 SMNVEV (reference sequence). There are 13 residues in the CDR3. Here the CDR3 DNA reads TGTGCCAGCAGTTTATCGGTGGCGGGAGAGCAGTTCTTC. Its translation: CASSLSVAGEQFF.

This sequence joins TRBV7-9 and TRBJ1-1, with D tentatively TRBD1 (6 bases). CDR1 SEHNR and CDR2 FQNEAQ come from the germline V gene (reference sequence). The CDR3 runs 15 residues. The V end lost 0 bases, the J end lost 1 base, and 9 bases lay between the germline ends. The CDR3: CASSLAETGNTEAFF. CDR3 nucleotides: TGTGCCAGCAGCTTAGCGGAGACAGGGAACACTGAAGCTTTCTTT.

This clone was seen just once. The chain combines TRBV28 with TRBJ1-5, with D unresolved. Germline CDR1 is MDHEN and CDR2 is SYDVKM. CDR3 length: 12 residues. V was clipped by 3 bases and J by 7 bases, with 7 bases between them. CDR3 coding DNA: TGTGCCAGCAGTTTGTGGCAGCAGCCCCAGCATTTT. Translated, it gives CASSLWQQPQHF.

This clone appeared once. The CDR3 DNA sequence: TGTGCCAGCAGCTTAGTATGGGGGGAGGATGAAAAACTGTTTTTT. Protein product: CASSLVWGEDEKLFF. The chain uses TRBV7-2 and TRBJ1-4, with a weak D call TRBD1 (5 bases). Germline assignment: CDR1 SGHTA and CDR2 FQGNSA. Trimming left V 1 base short and J 6 bases short, with 12 bases between. The CDR3 is 15 residues long.

In DNA form, the CDR3 reads TGTGCCAGCAGCCATTTCAAGGACCCGAACTATGGCTACACCTTC. Translated: CASSHFKDPNYGYTF. The chain couples TRBV3-1 (or the pseudogene TRBV3-2) to TRBJ1-2; D not resolved. The V gene's germline CDR1 is LGHDT and CDR2 YNNKEL (reference sequence). This CDR3 spans 15 amino acids. Trimming shortened V by 3 bases and J by 2 bases, and 13 bases separated the two germline ends.

The rearrangement links TRBV12-3 or TRBV12-4 to TRBJ2-1; D is undetermined. Trimming removed 2 bases at V and 8 bases at J, with 4 bases between. The CDR3 length is 11 residues. In nucleotides, the CDR3 is TGTGCCAGCAGTTTAAGGTATGAGCAGTTCTTC. This gives the protein CASSLRYEQFF.

Points on this clone: The germline gene is not matched at one end of the junction; a read error may be the cause. The chain has TRBV11-2 and TRBJ1-2; D perhaps matches TRBD1 (5 bases). The germline V gene encodes CDR1 SGHAT and CDR2 FQNNGV. The CDR3 covers 12 residues. As DNA, the CDR3 is TGTGCCAGCAGCGTAGACAGCTATGGCTACACCTTC. Amino acids: CASSVDSYGYTF.

The J gene is TRBJ1-1, the V gene TRBV7-6; 8 bases are shared with TRBD1. CDR3 length: 16 residues. Per the germline V gene, CDR1 is SGHVS and CDR2 is FNYEAQ. The ends lost 5 bases at V and 0 bases at J; junction bases unmatched: 8. CDR3 bases: TGTGCCAGCAGCGCACTTAACAGGGGGATGAACACTGAAGCTTTCTTT. Amino acids: CASSALNRGMNTEAFF.

V usage is TRBV5-3 and J usage is TRBJ2-5; D gene uncertain. TRBV5-3 is given ORF status, its function remaining uncertain. The CDR3 has 13 amino acids. Deletions cut 3 bases from V and 1 base from J, with 7 bases between. The CDR3 is CARSSFRQETQYF. In DNA, the CDR3 is TGTGCCAGAAGCTCCTTCCGCCAAGAGACCCAGTACTTC.

With respect to this clone: This specimen includes other DNA sequences encoding the same CDR3. The genes are TRBV6-4 and TRBJ2-1, with 10 bases lining up with TRBD2. Germline V gene data show CDR1 as MRHNA and CDR2 as SNTAGT. CDR3 length: 15 residues. V gave up 0 bases and J gave up 7 bases; unmatched junction bases: 3. The chain's CDR3 is CASSDSSGGGNEQFF. CDR3 DNA: TGTGCCAGCAGTGACTCCAGCGGGGGGGGAAATGAGCAGTTCTTC.

The chain couples TRBV18 to TRBJ1-5, with D possibly being TRBD1 (6 bases). The CDR3 is made up of 13 amino acids. CDR1 is KGHSH, CDR2 LQKENI, per germline. The germline V and J ends were trimmed by 5 bases and 4 bases, with 9 bases remaining between them. The CDR3, as DNA: TGTGCCAGCTCAAAGGGACAAAATCAGCCCCAGCATTTT. Translated: CASSKGQNQPQHF.